These T cell receptor beta chains were read from a single sample in a study of T cell repertoires in aging, cancer and after chemotherapy. TCRdb passed the multiplex PCR reads through MiXCR, listing each CDR3 protein once. The repertoire holds 2,500 to 3,500 distinct CDR3 sequences, with around 30% as singletons. Sequencing was done on a sample of blood. The receptors stem from a human donor in good health. Each CDR3 is given without its conserved first and last residue.

J: TRBJ2-5; length: 13; V: TRBV6-5; CDR3: ASSYSRAGGETQY
J: TRBJ2-3; length: 10; V: TRBV12-3/TRBV12-4; CDR3: ASSSTSNTQY
J: TRBJ1-3; length: 14; V: TRBV7-9; CDR3: ASSAGTGGSGNTIY
J: TRBJ2-1; length: 15; V: TRBV14; CDR3: ASSAPFGANRDNEQF
J: TRBJ2-3; length: 13; V: TRBV27; CDR3: ASSFTGGGGDTQY
J: TRBJ1-3; length: 16; V: TRBV5-5; CDR3: ARSPGQVRSSSGNTIY
J: TRBJ1-2; length: 9; V: TRBV27; CDR3: ASSSGLGYT
J: TRBJ1-2; length: 11; V: TRBV12-3/TRBV12-4; CDR3: ASTWTGAGGYT
J: TRBJ2-2; length: 14; V: TRBV11-1; CDR3: ASSLETGHNTGELF
J: TRBJ1-5; length: 11; V: TRBV30; CDR3: AWSGGRDQPQH
J: TRBJ2-1; length: 14; V: TRBV5-6; CDR3: ASSSQQGDFYNEQF
J: TRBJ1-2; length: 10; V: TRBV12-3/TRBV12-4; CDR3: ASTLGSYGYT
J: TRBJ2-5; length: 13; V: TRBV7-2; CDR3: ASSSSGTSQETQY
J: TRBJ1-1; length: 11; V: TRBV12-3/TRBV12-4; CDR3: ASSLAYSAEAF
J: TRBJ2-7; length: 10; V: TRBV20-1; CDR3: SVPTPYHEQY
J: TRBJ1-1; length: 9; V: TRBV18; CDR3: ASSATVEAF
J: TRBJ1-1; length: 13; V: TRBV27; CDR3: ASSLILSGGAEAF
J: TRBJ1-4; length: 11; V: TRBV6-1; CDR3: ASMGRGAEKLF
J: TRBJ2-1; length: 12; V: TRBV11-3; CDR3: ASSLGGSYNEQF
J: TRBJ1-5; length: 13; V: TRBV6-1; CDR3: ASSDWTDSNQPQH
J: TRBJ1-1; length: 13; V: TRBV2; CDR3: ASSVVGERIFKAF
J: TRBJ1-2; length: 10; V: TRBV28; CDR3: ASSTVAGGYT
J: TRBJ2-3; length: 13; V: TRBV7-3; CDR3: ASSLVYSRPDTQY
J: TRBJ2-1; length: 14; V: TRBV4-1; CDR3: ASCPRPGQTYNEQF